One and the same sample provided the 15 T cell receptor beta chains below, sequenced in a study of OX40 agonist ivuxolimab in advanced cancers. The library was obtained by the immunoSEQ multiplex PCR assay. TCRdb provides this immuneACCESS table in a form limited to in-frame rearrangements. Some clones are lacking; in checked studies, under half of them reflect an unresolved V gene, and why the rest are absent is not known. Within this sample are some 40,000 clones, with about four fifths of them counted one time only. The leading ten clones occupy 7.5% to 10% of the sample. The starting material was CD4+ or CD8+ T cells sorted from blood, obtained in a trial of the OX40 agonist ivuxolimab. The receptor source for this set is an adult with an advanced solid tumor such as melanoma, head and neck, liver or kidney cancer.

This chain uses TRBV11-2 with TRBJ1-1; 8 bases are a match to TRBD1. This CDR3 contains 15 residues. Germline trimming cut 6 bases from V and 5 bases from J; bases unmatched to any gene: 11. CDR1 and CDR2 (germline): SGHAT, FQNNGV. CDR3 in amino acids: CASRPTRGLGTEAFF. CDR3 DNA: TGTGCCAGCAGACCAACCAGGGGGCTTGGGACTGAAGCTTTCTTT.

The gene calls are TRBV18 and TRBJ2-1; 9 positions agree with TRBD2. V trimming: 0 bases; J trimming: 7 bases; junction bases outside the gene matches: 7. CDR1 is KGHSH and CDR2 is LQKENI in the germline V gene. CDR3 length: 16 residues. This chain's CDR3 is CASSPPAGGRRNEQFF. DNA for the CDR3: TGTGCCAGCTCACCACCGGCGGGAGGGCGTAGGAATGAGCAGTTCTTC.

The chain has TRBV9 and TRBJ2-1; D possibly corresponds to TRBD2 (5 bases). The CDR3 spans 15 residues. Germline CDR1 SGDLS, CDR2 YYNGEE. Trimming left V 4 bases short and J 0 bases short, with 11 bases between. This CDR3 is CASSTERYSYNEQFF. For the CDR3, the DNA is TGTGCCAGCAGCACCGAGCGGTACTCCTACAATGAGCAGTTCTTC.

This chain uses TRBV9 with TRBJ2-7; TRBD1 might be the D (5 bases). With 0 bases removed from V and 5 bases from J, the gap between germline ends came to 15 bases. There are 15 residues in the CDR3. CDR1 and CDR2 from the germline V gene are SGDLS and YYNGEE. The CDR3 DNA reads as TGTGCCAGCAGCGTAGGGGGCGGTCTTAGGAACGAGCAGTACTTC. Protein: CASSVGGGLRNEQYF.

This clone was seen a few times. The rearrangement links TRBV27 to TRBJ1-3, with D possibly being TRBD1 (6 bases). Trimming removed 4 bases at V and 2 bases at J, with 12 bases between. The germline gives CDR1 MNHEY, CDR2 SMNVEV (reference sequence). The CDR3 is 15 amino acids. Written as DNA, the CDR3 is TGTGCCAGCAGTTCTGCAGGGGTAACTGGAAACACCATATATTTT. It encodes CASSSAGVTGNTIYF.

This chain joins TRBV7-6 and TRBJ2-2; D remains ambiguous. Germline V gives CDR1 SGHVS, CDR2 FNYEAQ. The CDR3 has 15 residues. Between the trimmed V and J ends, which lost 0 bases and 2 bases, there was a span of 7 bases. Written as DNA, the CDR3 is TGTGCCAGCAGCTTAGCAGGTTTAAACACCGGGGAGCTGTTTTTT. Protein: CASSLAGLNTGELFF. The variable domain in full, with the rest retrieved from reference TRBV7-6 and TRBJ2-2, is GAGVSQSPRYKVTKRGQDVALRCDPISGHVSLYWYRQALGQGPEFLTYFNYEAQQDKSGLPNDRFSAERPEGSISTLTIQRTEQRDSAMYRCASSLAGLNTGELFFGEGSRLTVL.

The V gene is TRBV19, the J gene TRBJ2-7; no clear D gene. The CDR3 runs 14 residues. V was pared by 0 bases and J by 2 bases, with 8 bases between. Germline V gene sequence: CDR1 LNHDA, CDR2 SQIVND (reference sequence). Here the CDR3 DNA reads TGTGCCAGTAGTATAGAGGACGGACCCTACGAGCAGTACTTC. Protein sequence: CASSIEDGPYEQYF.

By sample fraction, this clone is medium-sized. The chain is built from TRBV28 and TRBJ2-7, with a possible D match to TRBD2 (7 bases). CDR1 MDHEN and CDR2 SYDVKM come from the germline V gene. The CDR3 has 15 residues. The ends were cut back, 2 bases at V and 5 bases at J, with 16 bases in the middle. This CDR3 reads CASSLLSGGQDEQYF. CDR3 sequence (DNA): TGTGCCAGCAGTTTACTATCGGGGGGCCAGGACGAGCAGTACTTC.

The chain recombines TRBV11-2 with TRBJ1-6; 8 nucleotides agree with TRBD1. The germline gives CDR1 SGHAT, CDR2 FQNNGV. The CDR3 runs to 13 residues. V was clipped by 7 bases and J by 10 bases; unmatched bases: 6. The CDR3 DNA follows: TGTGCCAGCACCCGGGACAGGAGATCACCCCTCCACTTT. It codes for CASTRDRRSPLHF.

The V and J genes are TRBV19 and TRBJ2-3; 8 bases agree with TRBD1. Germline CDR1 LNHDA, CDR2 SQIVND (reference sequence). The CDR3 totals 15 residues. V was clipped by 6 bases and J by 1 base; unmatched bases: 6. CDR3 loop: CASSGGQVRTDTQYF. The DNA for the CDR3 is TGTGCCAGTAGCGGGGGACAGGTTCGCACAGATACGCAGTATTTT.

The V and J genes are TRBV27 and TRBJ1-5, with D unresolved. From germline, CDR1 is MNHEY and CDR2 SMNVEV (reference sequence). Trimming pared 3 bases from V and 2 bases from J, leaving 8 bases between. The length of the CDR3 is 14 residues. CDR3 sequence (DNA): TGTGCCAGCAGTTTGAAGAGGGGCAATCAGCCCCAGCATTTT. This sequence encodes CASSLKRGNQPQHF.

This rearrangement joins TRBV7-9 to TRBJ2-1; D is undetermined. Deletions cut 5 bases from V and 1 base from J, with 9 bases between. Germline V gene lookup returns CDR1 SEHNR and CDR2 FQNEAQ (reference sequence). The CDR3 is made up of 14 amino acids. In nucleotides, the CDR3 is TGTGCCAGCAGCGAGATGGAGTCCTACAATGAGCAGTTCTTC. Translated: CASSEMESYNEQFF.

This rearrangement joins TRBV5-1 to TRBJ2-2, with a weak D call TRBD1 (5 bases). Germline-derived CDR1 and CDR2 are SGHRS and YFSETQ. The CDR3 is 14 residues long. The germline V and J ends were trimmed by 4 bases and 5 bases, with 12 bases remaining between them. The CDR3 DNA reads TGCGCCAGCAGCCCGGGTCCAGGGACCGGGGAGCTGTTTTTT. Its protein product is CASSPGPGTGELFF.

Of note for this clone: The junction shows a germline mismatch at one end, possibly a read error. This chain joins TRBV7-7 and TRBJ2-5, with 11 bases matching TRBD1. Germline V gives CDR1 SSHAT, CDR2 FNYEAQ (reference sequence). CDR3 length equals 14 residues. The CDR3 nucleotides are TGTGCTAGCAGCTCCGGGACAGGGGGAGAGACCCAGTACTTC. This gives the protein CASSSGTGGETQYF.

The CDR3, as DNA: TGTGCCTGGAGTAACGGTATTCATAACTATGGCTACACCTTC. As protein: CAWSNGIHNYGYTF. The chain uses TRBV30 and TRBJ1-2; D ambiguous. This CDR3 is 14 amino acids long. CDR1 GTSNPN and CDR2 SVGIG come from the germline V gene (reference sequence). V lost 2 bases and J 1 base, leaving 11 bases between the germline ends.